In its sample, the clone carrying this TCR beta chain was seen many times. Its target is unknown. Synthesis of cDNA was accomplished via 5'RACE employing 10-nucleotide random UMIs. MiXCR, applied by TCRdb to the 5' RACE reads, yields one record per CDR3 protein. The sample consists of around 21,000 distinct CDR3 sequences, 7.5% of them appearing once. CD4+ or CD8+ T cells at a count of around 910,000 served as input for the sorted libraries. The CDR3 totals 14 residues. Germline V gene sequence: CDR1 PRHDT, CDR2 FYEKMQ (reference sequence). V was clipped by 6 bases and J by 5 bases; unmatched bases: 10. This specimen belongs to a study of neurological immune-mediated disorders. Study findings and constraints: Across subjects, no CDR3 amino acid sequence appeared in expanded clones of more than one subject, a finding that suggested private repertoires in all groups.

The source material was CD8+ T cells from blood. This receptor was obtained from a woman in her thirties with HTLV-1-associated myelopathy (HAM/TSP). This chain connects TRBV13 to TRBJ2-7, with TRBD1 matching 7 bases. CDR3 DNA: TGTGCCAGCAGTCAACAGGGGAACATCGACGAGCAGTACTTC. It yields the protein CASSQQGNIDEQYF.